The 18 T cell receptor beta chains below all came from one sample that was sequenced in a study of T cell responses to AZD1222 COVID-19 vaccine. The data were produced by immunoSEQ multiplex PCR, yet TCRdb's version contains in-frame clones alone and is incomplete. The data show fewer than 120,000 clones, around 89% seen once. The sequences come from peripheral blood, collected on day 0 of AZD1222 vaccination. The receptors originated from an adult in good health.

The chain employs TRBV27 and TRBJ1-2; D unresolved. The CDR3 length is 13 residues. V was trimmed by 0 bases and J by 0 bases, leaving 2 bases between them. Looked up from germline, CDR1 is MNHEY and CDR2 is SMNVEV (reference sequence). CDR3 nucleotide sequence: TGTGCCAGCAGTTTATCTTCTAACTATGGCTACACCTTC. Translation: CASSLSSNYGYTF.

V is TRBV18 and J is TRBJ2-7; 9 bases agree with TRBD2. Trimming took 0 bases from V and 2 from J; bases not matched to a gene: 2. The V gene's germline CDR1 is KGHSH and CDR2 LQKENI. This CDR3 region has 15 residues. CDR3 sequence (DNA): TGTGCCAGCTCACCACCGGCGGGAGGGACCTACGAGCAGTACTTC. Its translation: CASSPPAGGTYEQYF.

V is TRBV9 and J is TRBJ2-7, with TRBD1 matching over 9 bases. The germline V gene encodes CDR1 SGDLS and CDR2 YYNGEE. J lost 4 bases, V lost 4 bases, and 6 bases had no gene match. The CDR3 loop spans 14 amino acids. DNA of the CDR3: TGTGCCAGCAGCTCCGGGACAGGGCGATACGAGCAGTACTTC. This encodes CASSSGTGRYEQYF. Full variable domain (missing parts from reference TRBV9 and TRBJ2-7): DSGVTQTPKHLITATGQRVTLRCSPRSGDLSVYWYQQSLDQGLQFLIQYYNGEERAKGNILERFSAQQFPDLHSELNLSSLELGDSALYFCASSSGTGRYEQYFGPGTRLTVT.

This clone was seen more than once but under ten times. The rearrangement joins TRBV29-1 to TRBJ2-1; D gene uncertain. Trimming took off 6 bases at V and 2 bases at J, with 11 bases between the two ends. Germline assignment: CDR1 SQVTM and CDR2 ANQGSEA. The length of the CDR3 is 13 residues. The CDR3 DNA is TGCAGCGTCCCAAGGCCACCCTACAATGAGCAGTTCTTC. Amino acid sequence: CSVPRPPYNEQFF.

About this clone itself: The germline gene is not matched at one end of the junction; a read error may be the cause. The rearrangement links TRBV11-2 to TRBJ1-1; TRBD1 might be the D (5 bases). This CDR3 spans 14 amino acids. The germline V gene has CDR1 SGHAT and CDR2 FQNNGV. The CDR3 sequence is CASSSYGGESEAFF. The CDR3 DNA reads TGTGCCAGCAGCTCTTATGGGGGGGAGTCTGAAGCTTTTTTT.

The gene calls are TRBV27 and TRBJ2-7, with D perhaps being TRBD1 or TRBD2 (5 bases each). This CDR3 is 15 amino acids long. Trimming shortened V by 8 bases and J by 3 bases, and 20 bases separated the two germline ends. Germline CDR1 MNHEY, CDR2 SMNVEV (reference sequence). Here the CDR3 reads CASWDPRRENYEQYF. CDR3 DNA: TGTGCCAGCTGGGACCCCCGAAGGGAAAACTACGAGCAGTACTTC.

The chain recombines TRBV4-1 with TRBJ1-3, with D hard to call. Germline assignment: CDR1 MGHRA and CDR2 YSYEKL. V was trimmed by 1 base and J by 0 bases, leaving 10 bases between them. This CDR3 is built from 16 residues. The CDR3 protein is CASSQARRNSGNTIYF. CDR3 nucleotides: TGCGCCAGCAGCCAAGCCAGGCGAAACTCTGGAAACACCATATATTTT.

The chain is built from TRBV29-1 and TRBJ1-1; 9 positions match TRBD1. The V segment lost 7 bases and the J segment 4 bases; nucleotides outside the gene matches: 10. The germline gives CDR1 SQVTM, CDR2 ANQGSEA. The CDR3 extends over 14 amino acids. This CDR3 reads CSAAPGQGGTEAFF. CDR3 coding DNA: TGCAGCGCCGCACCGGGACAGGGAGGCACTGAAGCTTTCTTT.

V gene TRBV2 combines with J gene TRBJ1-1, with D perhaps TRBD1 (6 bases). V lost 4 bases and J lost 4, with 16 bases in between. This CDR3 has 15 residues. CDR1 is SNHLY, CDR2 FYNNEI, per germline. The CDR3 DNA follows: TGTGCCAGCAGTGCCTCGGGACAAGGTACCACTGAAGCTTTCTTT. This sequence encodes CASSASGQGTTEAFF. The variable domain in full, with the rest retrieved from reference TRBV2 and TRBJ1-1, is EPEVTQTPSHQVTQMGQEVILRCVPISNHLYFYWYRQILGQKVEFLVSFYNNEISEKSEIFDDQFSVERPDGSNFTLKIRSTKLEDSAMYFCASSASGQGTTEAFFGQGTRLTVV.

For the CDR3, the DNA is TGTGCCAGCAGCCCACCCCTAGGGACGGCGGAGGTTGAGCAGTTCTTC. It codes for CASSPPLGTAEVEQFF. This chain connects TRBV9 to TRBJ2-1, with D possibly called TRBD1 or TRBD2 (5 bases each). The germline V gene has CDR1 SGDLS and CDR2 YYNGEE. The CDR3 length is 16 residues. The ends were cut back, 4 bases at V and 9 bases at J, with 23 bases in the middle.

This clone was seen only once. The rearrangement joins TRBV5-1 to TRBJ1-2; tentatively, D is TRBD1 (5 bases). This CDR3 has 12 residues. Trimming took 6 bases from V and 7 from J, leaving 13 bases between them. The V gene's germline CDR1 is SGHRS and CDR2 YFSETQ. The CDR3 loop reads CASTSDGGGYTF. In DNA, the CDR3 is TGCGCCAGCACCTCGGATGGGGGTGGCTACACCTTC.

In DNA form, the CDR3 reads TGTGCCAGCAGCCCCAAAAGCGGGAGGCAAGAGACCCAGTACTTC. This encodes CASSPKSGRQETQYF. The V and J genes are TRBV11-2 and TRBJ2-5, with 9 bases that match TRBD2. The CDR3 is 15 amino acids. Germline values: CDR1 SGHAT, CDR2 FQNNGV. The trim removed 5 bases at V and 2 bases at J, leaving 6 bases unmatched.

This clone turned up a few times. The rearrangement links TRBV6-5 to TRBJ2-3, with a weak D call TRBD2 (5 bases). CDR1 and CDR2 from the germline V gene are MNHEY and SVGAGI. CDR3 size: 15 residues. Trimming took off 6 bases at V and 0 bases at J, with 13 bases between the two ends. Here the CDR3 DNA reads TGTGCCAGCAGCCGAAGCGGTTATAGCACAGATACGCAGTATTTT. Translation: CASSRSGYSTDTQYF.

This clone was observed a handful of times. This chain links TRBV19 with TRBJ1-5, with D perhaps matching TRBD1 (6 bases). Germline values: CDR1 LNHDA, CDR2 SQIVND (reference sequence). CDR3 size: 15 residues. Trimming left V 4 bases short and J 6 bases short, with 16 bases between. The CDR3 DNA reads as TGTGCCAGTAGTACCGAAATAGGGGGGACTCAGCCCCAGCATTTT. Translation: CASSTEIGGTQPQHF.

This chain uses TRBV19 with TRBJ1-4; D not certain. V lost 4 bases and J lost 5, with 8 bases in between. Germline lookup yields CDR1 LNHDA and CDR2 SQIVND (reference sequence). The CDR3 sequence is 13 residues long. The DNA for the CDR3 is TGTGCCAGTAGTAACGTCTACAATGAAAAACTGTTTTTT. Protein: CASSNVYNEKLFF.

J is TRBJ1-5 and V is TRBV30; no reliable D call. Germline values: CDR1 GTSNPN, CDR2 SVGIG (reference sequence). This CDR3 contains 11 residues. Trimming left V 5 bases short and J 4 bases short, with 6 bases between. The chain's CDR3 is CAWGGNQPQHF. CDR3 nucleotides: TGTGCCTGGGGCGGGAATCAGCCCCAGCATTTT.

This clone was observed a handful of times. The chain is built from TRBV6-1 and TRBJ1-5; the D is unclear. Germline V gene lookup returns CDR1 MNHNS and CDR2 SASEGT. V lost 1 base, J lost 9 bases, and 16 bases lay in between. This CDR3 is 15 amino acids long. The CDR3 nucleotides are TGTGCCAGCAGTGAAGAGGTGACGGTGCCACGGCCCCAGCATTTT. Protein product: CASSEEVTVPRPQHF.

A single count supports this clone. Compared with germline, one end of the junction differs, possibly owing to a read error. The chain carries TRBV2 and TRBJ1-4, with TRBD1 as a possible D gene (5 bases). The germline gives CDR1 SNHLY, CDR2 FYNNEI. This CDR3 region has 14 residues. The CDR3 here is CASSRGRYNEKLFF. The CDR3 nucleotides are TGTGCGAGCAGTCGGGGACGGTATAATGAAAAACTGTTTTTT.